Below, 10 T cell receptor beta chains from the same sample are listed, as sequenced in a study of blood T cells in healthy people across ages. With a J-beta primer mix and a sample-barcoded 5' primer, a second PCR ran about 7 to 12 cycles. MiXCR, run by TCRdb on the 5' RACE reads, gives a single entry per CDR3 protein. The sample holds about 680,000 distinct CDR3 sequences, about 52% seen once. The source material was blood. These receptors were collected from a woman in her fifties or sixties in good health.

The gene calls are TRBV20-1 and TRBJ1-1, with D uncertain. The CDR3 length is 14 residues. Per the germline V gene, CDR1 is DFQATT and CDR2 is SNEGSKA (reference sequence). V was trimmed by 5 bases and J by 0 bases, leaving 13 bases between them. As DNA, the CDR3 is TGCAGTGCTGTCCTTCCCGGGCTGAACACTGAAGCTTTCTTT. Translation gives CSAVLPGLNTEAFF.

The sample holds a few counts of this clonotype. Just one base apart from a much larger clone, this may be a read error. V and J are TRBV7-9 and TRBJ2-4, with D hard to call. The CDR3 has 14 residues. V lost 5 bases, J lost 1 base, and 9 bases lay in between. Germline-derived CDR1 and CDR2 are SEHNR and FQNEAQ (reference sequence). This CDR3 is CASSVRGAKNIQYF. In nucleotides, the CDR3 is TGTGCCAGCAGCGTGAGAGGCGCCAAAAACATTCAGTACTTC.

The chain has TRBV15 and TRBJ2-7; D may match TRBD1 or TRBD2 (5 bases each). V lost 0 bases and J lost 2, with 8 bases in between. The CDR3 has 14 residues. Germline values: CDR1 LNHNV, CDR2 YYDKDF (reference sequence). The CDR3 here is CATSRDGGTYEQYF. The CDR3 region has the DNA TGTGCCACCAGCAGAGATGGGGGAACCTACGAGCAGTACTTC.

The chain's CDR3 is CASSLTGPEVPYGYTF. The CDR3 DNA is TGTGCCAGCAGCTTAACCGGCCCCGAGGTCCCCTATGGCTACACCTTC. The rearrangement links TRBV7-2 to TRBJ1-2; D unresolved. V was trimmed by 2 bases and J by 4 bases, leaving 17 bases between them. Germline lookup yields CDR1 SGHTA and CDR2 FQGNSA. This CDR3 comprises 16 residues.

Regarding this clonotype: A read error may be the cause here, since a much bigger clone is one base away. The V and J genes are TRBV7-2 and TRBJ2-1; no clear D gene. Germline assignment: CDR1 SGHTA and CDR2 FQGNSA. V lost 7 bases and J 7 bases, leaving 8 bases between the germline ends. This CDR3 spans 11 amino acids. The CDR3 sequence is CASTQGNEQFF. CDR3 sequence (DNA): TGTGCCAGCACCCAAGGGAATGAGCAGTTCTTC.

The CDR3: CSARSGRAVYNEQFF. CDR3 DNA: TGCAGTGCTAGATCCGGGAGGGCGGTCTACAATGAGCAGTTCTTC. V and J are TRBV20-1 and TRBJ2-1, with 8 bases lining up with TRBD2. This CDR3 is built from 15 residues. From germline, CDR1 is DFQATT and CDR2 SNEGSKA (reference sequence). V dropped 2 bases and J dropped 3; count of bases not matched to a gene: 6.

Turning to this clonotype: This sequence may be a read error, since a much larger clone differs from it by one base. The V call is TRBV5-1, the J call TRBJ2-5, with a possible D match to TRBD1 (5 bases). Germline CDR1 SGHRS, CDR2 YFSETQ. The CDR3 totals 12 residues. V shed 2 bases and J shed 11 bases, with 13 bases lying between them. The CDR3 reads CASSFLDNEQYF. DNA for the CDR3: TGCGCCAGCAGCTTTCTGGACAATGAGCAGTACTTC.

The chain is built from TRBV27 and TRBJ2-7; D is possibly TRBD1 (6 bases). Germline V lookup: CDR1 MNHEY, CDR2 SMNVEV (reference sequence). CDR3 length: 15 amino acids. The ends were cut back, 6 bases at V and 4 bases at J, with 19 bases in the middle. In DNA, the CDR3 is TGTGCCAGCAGGAGAGGACAGTTGAATTTGTACGAGCAGTACTTC. Translated: CASRRGQLNLYEQYF.

The chain is built from TRBV4-1 and TRBJ2-3, with D unresolved. There are 14 residues in the CDR3. V was pared by 1 base and J by 3 bases, with 8 bases between. Germline CDR1 is MGHRA and CDR2 is YSYEKL. The CDR3 loop is CASSQGPETDTQYF. Written as DNA, the CDR3 is TGCGCCAGCAGCCAAGGCCCAGAAACAGATACGCAGTATTTT.

This clonotype was found a few times. The chain combines TRBV20-1 with TRBJ2-4, with no clear D. The CDR3 length is 15 residues. Trimming removed 6 bases from V and 1 base from J, with 16 bases in between. The germline CDR1 and CDR2 sequences are DFQATT and SNEGSKA (reference sequence). The CDR3 nucleotides are TGCAGTGCCCCCCCGTACGGTTTCGCCAAAAACATTCAGTACTTC. This encodes CSAPPYGFAKNIQYF.